Listed here are 7 T cell receptor beta chains from one sample, sequenced in a study of OX40 agonist ivuxolimab in advanced cancers. This table comes from immunoSEQ multiplex PCR, and its TCRdb copy is limited to in-frame clones, with some not included. The table lists 70,000 to 75,000 clones, approximately 80% of them singletons. The source material was CD4+ or CD8+ T cells sorted from blood, sampled in a trial of the OX40 agonist ivuxolimab. These receptor sequences come from an adult with an advanced solid tumor such as melanoma, head and neck, liver or kidney cancer.

The chain employs TRBV6-5 and TRBJ2-4; TRBD1 is a possible D gene (5 bases). This CDR3 is 12 amino acids long. Per germline, CDR1 MNHEY and CDR2 SVGAGI. V was shortened by 7 bases and J by 5 bases, with 9 bases between the two germline ends. CDR3 loop: CASTTTENIQYF. For the CDR3, the DNA is TGTGCCAGCACCACGACAGAAAACATTCAGTACTTC.

The chain combines TRBV20-1 with TRBJ1-1, with a tentative D call TRBD1 (6 bases). CDR1 is DFQATT and CDR2 is SNEGSKA in the germline V gene (reference sequence). V lost 7 bases and J 11 bases, leaving 14 bases between the germline ends. The CDR3 spans 10 residues. The CDR3 nucleotides read TGCAGTGATGGAGGGGGAACGGCTTTCTTT. Its translation: CSDGGGTAFF.

The chain uses TRBV6-1 and TRBJ2-3; D remains unclear. CDR1 is MNHNS and CDR2 is SASEGT in the germline V gene. Trimming pared 5 bases from V and 1 base from J, leaving 7 bases between. CDR3 size: 13 residues. The DNA for the CDR3 is TGTGCCAGCAGTCGACTGGGCACAGATACGCAGTATTTT. Translation: CASSRLGTDTQYF.

This clone has a single count. The chain employs TRBV2 and TRBJ1-4; 7 nucleotides line up with TRBD1. The CDR3 is 17 amino acids. V gave up 6 bases and J gave up 2 bases; unmatched junction bases: 12. The germline V gene has CDR1 SNHLY and CDR2 FYNNEI. The DNA of the CDR3 is TGTGCCAGCAGACCCCCAGCCTGGGACAGCACTAATGAAAAACTGTTTTTT. It specifies CASRPPAWDSTNEKLFF. The complete variable domain, with remaining parts taken from reference TRBV2 and TRBJ1-4, reads EPEVTQTPSHQVTQMGQEVILRCVPISNHLYFYWYRQILGQKVEFLVSFYNNEISEKSEIFDDQFSVERPDGSNFTLKIRSTKLEDSAMYFCASRPPAWDSTNEKLFFGSGTQLSVL.

The chain joins TRBV11-2 to TRBJ2-5, with D perhaps given as TRBD1 or TRBD2 (6 bases each). The germline CDR1 and CDR2 sequences are SGHAT and FQNNGV. The CDR3 has 17 amino acids. V lost 5 bases and J 4 bases, leaving 23 bases between the germline ends. The CDR3 protein is CASSQSIGGGLGETQYF. CDR3 nucleotide sequence: TGTGCCAGCAGCCAATCGATTGGAGGGGGGCTGGGAGAGACCCAGTACTTC.

There are a few counts of this clone. The chain joins TRBV7-3 to TRBJ2-3, with D uncertain. Trimming removed 2 bases from V and 6 bases from J, with 9 bases in between. This CDR3 is 13 amino acids long. Germline loops: CDR1 SGHTA, CDR2 FQGTGA. As DNA, the CDR3 is TGTGCCAGCAGCTTACGTGAAAGGGATACGCAGTATTTT. It encodes CASSLRERDTQYF.

This chain connects TRBV6-5 to TRBJ2-7; tentatively, D is TRBD1 (5 bases). The CDR3 is 15 residues long. Per the germline V gene, CDR1 is MNHEY and CDR2 is SVGAGI. Trimming removed 4 bases from V and 3 bases from J, with 16 bases in between. The CDR3: CASSSLSSGIYEQYF. The CDR3 bases are TGTGCCAGCAGTTCCCTTTCCTCAGGGATCTACGAGCAGTACTTC.